This T cell receptor (beta chain) was captured by sequencing in a study of T cell repertoires in cytomegalovirus infection. About the research overall: The authors relied on CMV epitopes, both recently identified HLA-C-restricted and well-studied HLA-B-restricted. Study conclusions and caveats: Individuals carrying CMV plus the relevant HLA were identified by cumulative frequency of public TCR beta families.

Germline lookup yields CDR1 SGHRS and CDR2 YFSETQ. CDR3 size: 14 residues. J lost 6 bases, V lost 3 bases, and 3 bases had no gene match. As to this clonotype: The target antigen is unknown.

TCRdb re-derived calls from the reads in MiXCR, one entry per CDR3 protein. The sample lists approximately 110,000 distinct CDR3 sequences, 30% seen once, with 35% to 50% in the top ten. Sequenced material: CD8+ T cells from cultured PBMCs, taken from culture after CMV antigen stimulation. The chain couples TRBV5-1 to TRBJ1-3, with TRBD1 matching over 10 bases. The origin of this receptor is a human donor in good health (CMV status not recorded). Some clones in this sample may be carry-over from other donors' samples. For the CDR3, the DNA is TGCGCCAGCAGCTCAGGACAGGGGGAAAACACCATATATTTT. The encoded protein is CASSSGQGENTIYF.